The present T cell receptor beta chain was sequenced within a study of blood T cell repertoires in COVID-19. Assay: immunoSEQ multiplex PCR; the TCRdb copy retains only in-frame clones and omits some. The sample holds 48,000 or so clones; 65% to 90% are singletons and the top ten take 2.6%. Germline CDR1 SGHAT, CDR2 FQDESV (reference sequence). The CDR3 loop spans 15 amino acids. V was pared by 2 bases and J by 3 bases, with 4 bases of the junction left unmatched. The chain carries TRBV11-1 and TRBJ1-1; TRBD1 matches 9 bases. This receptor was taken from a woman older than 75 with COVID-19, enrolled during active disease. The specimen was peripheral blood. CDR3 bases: TGTGCCAGCAGCTTAAGGGGACAGGGTGACACTGAAGCTTTCTTT. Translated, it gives CASSLRGQGDTEAFF. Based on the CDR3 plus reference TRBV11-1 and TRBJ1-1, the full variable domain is EAEVAQSPRYKITEKSQAVAFWCDPISGHATLYWYRQILGQGPELLVQFQDESVVDDSQLPKDRFSAERLKGVDSTLKIQPAELGDSAMYLCASSLRGQGDTEAFFGQGTRLTVV.